Here is one T cell receptor (beta chain) with its context. The antigen is undetermined. This CDR3 comprises 16 residues. Trimming took 5 bases from V and 5 from J, leaving 18 bases between them. Germline V CDR1 and CDR2: SEHNR, FQNEAQ (reference sequence). This table comes from immunoSEQ multiplex PCR, and its TCRdb copy is limited to in-frame clones, with some not included. The sample contains some 270,000 clones, approximately 83% of which appear only once. The sample is drawn from a study of cytomegalovirus exposure and HLA in healthy donors. Study observations and caveats: Among TCR sequences, most were rare, though some public TCRs appeared in many donors. According to a later analysis, TCR clusters from the first cohort tended to co-occur in the 110 or so validation repertoires. Reports credit the classifier with highly specific, highly sensitive diagnosis of cytomegalovirus status.

The V and J genes are TRBV7-9 and TRBJ2-2; a possible D gene is TRBD2 (5 bases). The specimen sequenced was PBMCs. This clonotype was sampled from a woman aged 18-29 years in good health and CMV-seronegative. The CDR3 DNA reads TGTGCCAGCAGCCCTGAACGGGGAGCAAGAACCGGGGAGCTGTTTTTT. It yields the protein CASSPERGARTGELFF.